This T cell receptor beta chain was identified during a study of shared clonotypes between healthy human individuals. With 1 base removed from V and 4 bases from J, the gap between germline ends came to 13 bases. The CDR3 has 15 residues. In germline, CDR1 is LGHNA, CDR2 YSLEER. Clones were sequenced by immunoSEQ multiplex PCR, and TCRdb holds only the in-frame ones, with some missing. This sample has some 2.1 million clones, with around 95% found just once. This TCR derives from a man younger than 35 in good health. Sequenced input: naive CD4+ T cells sorted from blood. Subset reported: CD45RA+ positively selected. The chain links TRBV4-3 to TRBJ1-1; no clear D. CDR3 nucleotides: TGCGCCAGCAGCCAAGGATCTTTGCTCACCACTGAAGCTTTCTTT. This encodes CASSQGSLLTTEAFF.